This T cell receptor beta chain was found in a study of control samples from healthy donors and cancer patients. The CDR3 sequence is 17 residues long. From germline, CDR1 is SEHNR and CDR2 FQNEAQ (reference sequence). V lost 1 base, J lost 3 bases, and 19 bases lay in between. The data were produced by immunoSEQ multiplex PCR, yet TCRdb's version contains in-frame clones alone and is incomplete. Of roughly 150,000 clones in the sample, almost 90% were seen once. Sequenced sample: blood. The chain links TRBV7-9 to TRBJ2-7; tentatively, D is TRBD1 or TRBD2 (5 bases each). The sequence came from a man younger than 35 in good health. CDR3 nucleotide sequence: TGTGCCAGCAGCTTAGATGGGGCTAGTCGGAGGATCTACGAGCAGTACTTC. Translating it yields CASSLDGASRRIYEQYF.